This passage covers 4 T cell receptor beta chains from one sample sequenced in a study of cytomegalovirus exposure and HLA in healthy donors. The PCR was carried out with 60 Vbeta primers and 13 Jbeta primers. The data were produced by immunoSEQ multiplex PCR, yet TCRdb's version contains in-frame clones alone and is incomplete. This sample has roughly 59,000 clones; 65% to 80% occur once, and the top ten carry 17%. The sequenced material came from PBMCs. These receptors originate from a man aged 40-50 years in good health and CMV-seropositive.

The chain has TRBV11-2 and TRBJ1-1, with no clear D. V dropped 0 bases and J dropped 10 bases, with 15 bases sitting between them. Germline CDR1 and CDR2: SGHAT and FQNNGV. CDR3 length: 14 residues. The CDR3 reads CASSLDRGPRGAFF. In DNA, the CDR3 is TGTGCCAGCAGCTTAGATCGAGGGCCCCGAGGAGCTTTCTTT.

This chain connects TRBV4-3 to TRBJ2-1, with TRBD1 matching 7 bases. Per the germline V gene, CDR1 is LGHNA and CDR2 is YSLEER. V lost 1 base to trimming and J lost 3 bases; unmatched junction nucleotides: 12. CDR3 length equals 18 residues. CDR3 bases: TGCGCCAGCAGCCAAGTAGCATTCCCGGGACAGCGCTACAATGAGCAGTTCTTC. Protein: CASSQVAFPGQRYNEQFF.

This clone was found a few times. This chain connects TRBV5-6 to TRBJ1-2; D may be TRBD1 (6 bases). From germline, CDR1 is SGHDT and CDR2 YYEEEE. The CDR3 sequence is 14 residues long. V lost 1 base and J 4 bases, leaving 11 bases between the germline ends. The chain's CDR3 is CASSLSRGSYGYTF. The DNA for the CDR3 is TGTGCCAGCAGCTTGTCCAGGGGAAGCTATGGCTACACCTTC. Drawing the rest from reference TRBV5-6 and TRBJ1-2, the complete variable domain is DAGVTQSPTHLIKTRGQQVTLRCSPKSGHDTVSWYQQALGQGPQFIFQYYEEEERQRGNFPDRFSGHQFPNYSSELNVNALLLGDSALYLCASSLSRGSYGYTFGSGTRLTVV.

The genes are TRBV7-3 and TRBJ1-4, with D tentatively TRBD1 (5 bases). Trimming left V 4 bases short and J 7 bases short, with 16 bases between. The CDR3 sequence is 15 residues long. Germline lookup yields CDR1 SGHTA and CDR2 FQGTGA. Here the CDR3 DNA reads TGTGCCAGCAGCTCATCGGACGTAAGGGGTGAAAAACTGTTTTTT. Encoded protein: CASSSSDVRGEKLFF.